This T cell receptor beta chain originates from a study of shared clonotypes between healthy human individuals. Concerning this clone: The antigen remains unidentified.

The germline CDR1 and CDR2 sequences are MNHEY and SMNVEV (reference sequence). V lost 2 bases to trimming and J lost 12 bases; unmatched junction nucleotides: 12. There are 16 residues in the CDR3. Broader study findings: Generation probabilities of non-shared clonotypes were lower (relative to those shared by all four donors). Represented diversity, genetic and exposure-history alike, was limited by few donors.

Using immunoSEQ multiplex PCR, the repertoire was profiled, and TCRdb retains in-frame clones only, with some absent. Seen here are about 1.5 million clones, 95% to 99% observed once, and the top ten hold roughly 0.42%. This rearrangement joins TRBV27 to TRBJ2-6; 8 nucleotides align to TRBD1. Sequenced input: naive CD4+ T cells sorted from blood. As to subset: CD45RA+ positively selected. This receptor was identified in a man aged 30 to 39 in good health. CDR3 DNA: TGTGCCAGCAGTTTACCCAGGGGGCGAGGGACGGGCGTCCTGACTTTC. It translates to CASSLPRGRGTGVLTF. Combining the CDR3 with reference TRBV27 and TRBJ2-6 gives the whole variable domain EAQVTQNPRYLITVTGKKLTVTCSQNMNHEYMSWYRQDPGLGLRQIYYSMNVEVTDKGDVPEGYKVSRKEKRNFPLILESPSPNQTSLYFCASSLPRGRGTGVLTFGAGSRLTVL.